This TCR beta chain was found in a study of CD8 T cells in ankylosing spondylitis (dated by TCRdb to 2016 to 2017). With respect to the entire study: The study set out to find disease-linked TCR variants by profiling T cell receptor beta repertoires in ankylosing spondylitis patients and healthy donors. The whole study cohort included 108 healthy donors and some 27 ankylosing spondylitis patients. Samples of peripheral blood were taken, and for ankylosing spondylitis patients, synovial fluid was collected as well. Overall study results and their limits: A TCR beta motif of eight highly homologous amino acid variants appeared characteristic of blood from ankylosing spondylitis patients. The disease-linked clones had a CD8+ phenotype and were found at relatively low frequencies in peripheral blood. Some of the motif variants had been reported before in the synovial fluid and blood of reactive arthritis patients, a finding that suggests common disease-initiation mechanisms. The disease-linked clones were reported to be significantly enriched in matched synovial fluid samples from ankylosing spondylitis patients.

The sequencing machine was an Illumina HiSeq 2500. TCR beta libraries were prepared by quantitative 5'-RACE with molecular barcodes. As for how the authors treated the data: A new computational method based on a probabilistic model of VDJ rearrangement was used to identify disease-linked TCR variants. TCRdb trimmed the raw reads at Q25, called clones with MiXCR and kept productive beta chains. Identical CDR3 proteins give one entry, which carries the most common genes and DNA. These V and J calls originate from TCRdb's pipeline instead of the authors' own analysis. The sample data list around 340,000 distinct CDR3 sequences, and around 20% of these were observed just once. Of the sample, around 13% falls within the top ten clones. Trimming removed 6 bases from V and 3 bases from J, leaving 5 bases between the germline ends. The germline V gene sets CDR1 to SQVTM and CDR2 to ANQGSEA. The CDR3 goes from the cysteine to the phenylalanine over 10 residues. The entry retains the CDR3 DNA only, 30 bases that are in frame from base 1.

This clonotype was counted once. Its antigen remains unidentified. No much larger clonotype is one base removed from it; base qualities were not supplied. The rearrangement combines TRBV29-1 with TRBJ2-5; the D gene cannot be resolved reliably. This TCR was recovered from a male donor with ankylosing spondylitis or in good health (not recorded which). Source material: blood, either unsorted or a sorted T cell fraction (not recorded which). For the CDR3, the sequence is CSVLEETQYF. The DNA reads as follows: TGCAGCGTCCTTGAAGAGACCCAGTACTTC.